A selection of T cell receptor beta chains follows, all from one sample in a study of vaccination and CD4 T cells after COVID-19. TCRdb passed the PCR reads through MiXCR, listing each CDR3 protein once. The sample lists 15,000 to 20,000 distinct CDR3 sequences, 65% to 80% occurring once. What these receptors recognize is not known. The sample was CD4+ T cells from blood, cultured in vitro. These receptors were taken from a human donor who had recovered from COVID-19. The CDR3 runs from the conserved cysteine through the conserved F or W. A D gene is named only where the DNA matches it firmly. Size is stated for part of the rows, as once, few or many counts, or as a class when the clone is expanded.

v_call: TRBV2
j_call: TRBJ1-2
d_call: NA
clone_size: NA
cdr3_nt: TGTGCCAGCAGTGGGGGCGGGAGGGTGGACTATGGCTACACCTTC
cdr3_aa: CASSGGGRVDYGYTF

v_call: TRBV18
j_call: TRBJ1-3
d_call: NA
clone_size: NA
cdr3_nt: TGTGCCAGCTCACTACAGGGAGCCGGAAACACCATATATTTT
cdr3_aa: CASSLQGAGNTIYF

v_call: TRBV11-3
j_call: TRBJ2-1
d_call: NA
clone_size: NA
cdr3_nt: TGTGCCAGCAGCGCAGGCTCGGGAAATGAGCAGTTCTTC
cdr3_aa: CASSAGSGNEQFF

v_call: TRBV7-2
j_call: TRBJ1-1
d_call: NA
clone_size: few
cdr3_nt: TGTGCCAGCAGCTTAGGACGGAACACTGAAGCTTTCTTT
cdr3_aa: CASSLGRNTEAFF

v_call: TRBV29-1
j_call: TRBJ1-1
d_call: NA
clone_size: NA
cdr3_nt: TGCAGCGTCATGCGGCTCAACACTGAAGCTTTCTTT
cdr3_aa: CSVMRLNTEAFF

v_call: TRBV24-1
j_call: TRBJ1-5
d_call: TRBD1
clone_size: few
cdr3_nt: TGTGCCACCAGTGATTCCCGGACAGGACCAATGACGAATCAGCCCCAGCATTTT
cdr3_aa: CATSDSRTGPMTNQPQHF

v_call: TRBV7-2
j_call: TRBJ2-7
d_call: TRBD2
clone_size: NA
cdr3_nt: TGTGCCAGCAGTTTAGCGGGCTCCTACGAGCAGTACTTC
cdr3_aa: CASSLAGSYEQYF

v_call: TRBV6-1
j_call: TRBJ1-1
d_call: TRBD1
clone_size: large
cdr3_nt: TGTGCCAGCAGTCAGACAGGGACTGAAGCTTTCTTT
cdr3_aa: CASSQTGTEAFF

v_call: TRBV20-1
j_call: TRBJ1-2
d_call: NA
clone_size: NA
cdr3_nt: TGCAGTGCTAGAGAGGCGAGGACAGCTTATGGCTACACCTTC
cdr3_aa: CSAREARTAYGYTF

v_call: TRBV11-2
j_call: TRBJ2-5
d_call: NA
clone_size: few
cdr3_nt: TGTGCCAGCAGCGTCCCGGGACACCGAGAGACCCAGTACTTC
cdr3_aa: CASSVPGHRETQYF

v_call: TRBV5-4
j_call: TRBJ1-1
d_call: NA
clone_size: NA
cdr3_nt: TGTGCCAGCAGCTTGGGCCTTCAGAACACTGAAGCTTTCTTT
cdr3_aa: CASSLGLQNTEAFF

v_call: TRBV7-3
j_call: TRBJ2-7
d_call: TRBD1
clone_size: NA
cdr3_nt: TGTGCCAGCAGTCAAGACGGGACAGGGGACTACGAGCAGTACTTC
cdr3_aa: CASSQDGTGDYEQYF

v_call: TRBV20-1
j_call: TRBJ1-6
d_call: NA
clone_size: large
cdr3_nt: TGCACCTCCAAGACGAGTACCAATTCACCCCTCCACTTT
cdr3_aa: CTSKTSTNSPLHF

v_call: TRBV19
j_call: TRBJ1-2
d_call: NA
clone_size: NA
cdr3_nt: TGTGCCAGTAGATTCGAAGTCGATGGCTACACCTTC
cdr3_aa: CASRFEVDGYTF

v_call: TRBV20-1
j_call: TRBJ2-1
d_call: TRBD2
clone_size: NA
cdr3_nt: TGCAGTGCCCCCAGGGGACTAGCGGGAGGGCCGTGGCAGTTCTTC
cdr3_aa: CSAPRGLAGGPWQFF

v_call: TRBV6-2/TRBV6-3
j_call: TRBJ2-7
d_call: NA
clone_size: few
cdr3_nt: TGTGCCAGCAGTTACTTCTCCTACGAGCAGTACTTC
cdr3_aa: CASSYFSYEQYF

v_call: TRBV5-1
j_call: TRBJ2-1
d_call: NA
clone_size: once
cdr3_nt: TGCGCCAGCAGCTTGGCAGGTGGCCCCCAGGGTGGGGGCTCCTACAATGAGCAGTTCTTC
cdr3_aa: CASSLAGGPQGGGSYNEQFF

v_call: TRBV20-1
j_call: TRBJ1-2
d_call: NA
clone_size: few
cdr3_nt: TGCAGTGCTAGAGTGCAGGGAAAGGATGGCTACACCTTC
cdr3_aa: CSARVQGKDGYTF

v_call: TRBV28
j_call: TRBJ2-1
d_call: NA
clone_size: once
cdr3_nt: TGTGCCAGCAGACTAGCAAACGCCTACAATGAGCAGTTCTTC
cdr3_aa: CASRLANAYNEQFF

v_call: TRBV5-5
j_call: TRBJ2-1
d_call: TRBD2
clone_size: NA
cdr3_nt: TGTGCCAGCAGGCGCGGGACTAATAACAATGAGCAGTTCTTC
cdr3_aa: CASRRGTNNNEQFF

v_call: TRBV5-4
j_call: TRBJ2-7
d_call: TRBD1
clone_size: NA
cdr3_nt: TGTGCCGCGCACCGACAGGGGACCTCCTACGAGCAGTACTTC
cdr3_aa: CAAHRQGTSYEQYF

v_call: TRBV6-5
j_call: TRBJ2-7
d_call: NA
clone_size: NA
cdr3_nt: TGTGCCAGCAGTTATGGGCAAAACTACGAGCAGTACTTC
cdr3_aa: CASSYGQNYEQYF

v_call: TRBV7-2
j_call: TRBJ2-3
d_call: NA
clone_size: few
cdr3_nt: TGTGCCAGCAGCTTATATGCCGGTACGCAGTATTTT
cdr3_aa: CASSLYAGTQYF

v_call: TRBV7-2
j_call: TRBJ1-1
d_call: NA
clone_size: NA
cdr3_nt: TGTGCCAGCAGCTTAGGAGGGTACAGTGAAGCTTTCTTT
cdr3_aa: CASSLGGYSEAFF

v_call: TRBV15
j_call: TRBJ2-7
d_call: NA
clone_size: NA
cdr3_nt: TGTGCCACCAGCAGTGGACAGAGCTACGAGCAGTACTTC
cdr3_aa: CATSSGQSYEQYF

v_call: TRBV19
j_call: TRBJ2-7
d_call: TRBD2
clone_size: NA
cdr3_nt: TGTGCCAGTAGTGGGGGACTAGCGGGCCTCTACGAGCAGTACTTC
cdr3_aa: CASSGGLAGLYEQYF

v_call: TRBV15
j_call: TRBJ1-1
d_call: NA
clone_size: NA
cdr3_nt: TGTGCCACCAGCAGAGATGGCCCCTTGAACACTGAAGCTTTCTTT
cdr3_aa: CATSRDGPLNTEAFF

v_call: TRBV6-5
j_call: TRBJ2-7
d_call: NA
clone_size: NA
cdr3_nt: TGTGCCAGCAGTTATTCCAGCAGGAGCTCCTACGAGCAGTACTTC
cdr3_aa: CASSYSSRSSYEQYF

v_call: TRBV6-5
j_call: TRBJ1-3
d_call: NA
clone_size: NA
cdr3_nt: TGTGCCAGCAGTTACTCTACCGGGGTAGGAGGAAACACCATATATTTT
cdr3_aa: CASSYSTGVGGNTIYF

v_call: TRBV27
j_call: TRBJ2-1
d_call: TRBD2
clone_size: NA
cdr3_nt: TGTGCCAGCAGTCCCCTAGGAAAGATAGCGGGAGAAAGGAATGAGCAGTTCTTC
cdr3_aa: CASSPLGKIAGERNEQFF

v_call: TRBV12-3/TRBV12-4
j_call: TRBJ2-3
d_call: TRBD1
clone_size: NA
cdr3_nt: TGTGCCAGCAGTAGCCGGACAGGGTTCGACGTTGGCACAGATACGCAGTATTTT
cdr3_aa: CASSSRTGFDVGTDTQYF

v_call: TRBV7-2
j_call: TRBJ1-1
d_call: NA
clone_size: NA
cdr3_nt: TGTGCCAGCAGCTTAGGGGGAGCGAACACTGAAGCTTTCTTT
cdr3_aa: CASSLGGANTEAFF

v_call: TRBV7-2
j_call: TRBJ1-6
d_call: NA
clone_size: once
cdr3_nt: TGTGCCAGCAGCCTGGATTGGGGCGCAGGTTCACCCCTCCACTTT
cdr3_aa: CASSLDWGAGSPLHF

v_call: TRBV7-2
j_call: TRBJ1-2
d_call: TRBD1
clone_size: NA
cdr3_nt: TGTGCCAGCAGCTTAAACCTACAGGGGGCGGGCTATGGCTACACCTTC
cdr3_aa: CASSLNLQGAGYGYTF

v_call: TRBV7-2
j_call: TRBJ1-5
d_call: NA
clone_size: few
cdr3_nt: TGTGCCAGCAGCTTGTTTCCCAGGGGCGGAAGGGGTCAGCCCCAGCATTTT
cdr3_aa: CASSLFPRGGRGQPQHF

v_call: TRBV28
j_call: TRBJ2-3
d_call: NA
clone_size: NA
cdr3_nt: TGTGCCAGCGGTGAGGGGCATACGCAGTATTTT
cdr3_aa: CASGEGHTQYF

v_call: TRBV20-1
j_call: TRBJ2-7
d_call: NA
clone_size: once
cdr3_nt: TGCAGTGCTAGAGATGGTGGAGAAGGGACCAACGAGCAGTACTTC
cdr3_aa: CSARDGGEGTNEQYF

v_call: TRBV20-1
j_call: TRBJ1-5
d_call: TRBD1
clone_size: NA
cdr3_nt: TGCAGTGCTAGACCTGACAGGGCGGGTCAGCCCCAGCATTTT
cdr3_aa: CSARPDRAGQPQHF

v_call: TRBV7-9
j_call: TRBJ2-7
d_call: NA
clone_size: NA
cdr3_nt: TGTGCCAGCAGCTTAGGGGCAGGGTCCGACGAGCAGTACTTC
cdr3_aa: CASSLGAGSDEQYF

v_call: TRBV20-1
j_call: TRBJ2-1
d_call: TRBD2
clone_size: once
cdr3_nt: TGCAGTGCTAGAGATCTGTTGGCACTAGCGGGCTCCTACAATGAGCAGTTCTTC
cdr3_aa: CSARDLLALAGSYNEQFF

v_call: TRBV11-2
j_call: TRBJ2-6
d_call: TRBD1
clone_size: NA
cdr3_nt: TGTGCCAGCAGCCATCTGACAGGGGGTCGGTTCTCTGGGGCCAACGTCCTGACTTTC
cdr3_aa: CASSHLTGGRFSGANVLTF

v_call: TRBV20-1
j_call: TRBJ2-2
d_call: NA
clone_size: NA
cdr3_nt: TGCAGTGCTAGAGATGGGATCGGGGAGCTGTTTTTT
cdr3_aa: CSARDGIGELFF